This T cell receptor (beta chain) was obtained from a study of cytomegalovirus exposure and HLA in healthy donors. Study-wide results and limits: From TCR beta sequences, most subjects' HLA-A and HLA-B alleles were reportedly predicted accurately. In a later analysis, an Asian-associated ancestry cluster reportedly showed fewer N-insertions than the approximately 640-donor mean.

Note on this clone: What it recognizes is unknown.

It was with 60 Vbeta and 13 Jbeta primers that the PCR ran. Profiled with immunoSEQ multiplex PCR; TCRdb holds only in-frame clones, not every one. The profile shows about 160,000 clones, roughly 82% of them singletons. The germline V gene encodes CDR1 LNHDA and CDR2 SQIVND (reference sequence). Trimming took 0 bases from V and 6 from J, leaving 6 bases between them. This CDR3 contains 13 residues. The receptor comes from a woman in her 50s in good health and CMV-seropositive. Input material: PBMCs. The chain joins TRBV19 to TRBJ1-5; tentative D call: TRBD1 (6 bases). Written as DNA, the CDR3 is TGTGCCAGTAGTATAGAAGGGGGTCAGCCCCAGCATTTT. It encodes CASSIEGGQPQHF.